This is a list of T cell receptor beta chains from one sample in a study of blood T cell repertoires in COVID-19. Assay: immunoSEQ multiplex PCR; the TCRdb copy retains only in-frame clones and omits some. The data show roughly 230,000 clones, around 89% seen once. Sequenced input: peripheral blood. The receptors were gathered from a man between 65 and 85 years old with acute or convalescent COVID-19. Both conserved end residues are trimmed from each CDR3.

j_call v_call cdr3_aa
TRBJ2-7 TRBV6-1 ASSELRGLYEQY
TRBJ2-7 TRBV11-2 ASSLVTGVSYEQY
TRBJ1-2 TRBV5-1 ASSWTGTDYGYT
TRBJ1-5 TRBV4-2 ASSQDWTGNQPQH
TRBJ2-5 TRBV19 ASSPGRRETQY
TRBJ1-2 TRBV11-1 ASSLRAGYGYT
TRBJ2-1 TRBV11-2 ASSLTGNEQF
TRBJ1-2 TRBV5-1 ASSSTGIYGYT
TRBJ1-4 TRBV19 ASSIGYRANSNEKLF
TRBJ2-7 TRBV19 ASSTLGGSSYEQY
TRBJ2-1 TRBV24-1 ATSDPQRNEQF
TRBJ1-6 TRBV7-9 ASSLQTTGRNSPLH
TRBJ1-6 TRBV7-2 ASSTGTDNSPLH
TRBJ1-1 TRBV14 ASSQDMNTEAF